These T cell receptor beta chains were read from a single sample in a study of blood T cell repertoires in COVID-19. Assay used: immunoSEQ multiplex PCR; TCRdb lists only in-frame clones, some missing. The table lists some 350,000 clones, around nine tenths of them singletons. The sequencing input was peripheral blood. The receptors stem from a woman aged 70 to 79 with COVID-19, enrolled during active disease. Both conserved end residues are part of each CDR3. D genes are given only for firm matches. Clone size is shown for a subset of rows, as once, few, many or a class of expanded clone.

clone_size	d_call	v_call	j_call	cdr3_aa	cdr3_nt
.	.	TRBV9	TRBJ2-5	CASSVSSASETQYF	TGTGCCAGCAGCGTAAGTAGCGCCTCAGAGACCCAGTACTTC
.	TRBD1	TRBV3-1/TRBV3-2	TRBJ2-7	CASSQGDDRVSYEQYF	TGTGCCAGCAGCCAAGGTGACGACAGGGTCTCCTACGAGCAGTACTTC
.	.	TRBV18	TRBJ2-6	CASSPPAAEDWLGANVLTF	TGTGCCAGCTCACCACCCGCAGCCGAGGACTGGCTTGGGGCCAACGTCCTGACTTTC
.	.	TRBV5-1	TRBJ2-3	CASSPQGTDTQYF	TGCGCCAGCAGCCCCCAGGGGACAGATACGCAGTATTTT
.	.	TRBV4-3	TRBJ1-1	CASSQDWGRDTEAFF	TGCGCCAGCAGCCAAGACTGGGGGCGCGACACTGAAGCTTTCTTT
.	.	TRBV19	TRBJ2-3	CASSASGGFYTDTQYF	TGTGCCAGTAGTGCCTCAGGGGGGTTTTACACAGATACGCAGTATTTT
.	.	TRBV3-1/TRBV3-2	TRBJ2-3	CASSHTSTDTQYF	TGTGCCAGCAGCCACACTAGCACAGATACGCAGTATTTT
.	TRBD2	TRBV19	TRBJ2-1	CASRISSGGSYNEQFF	TGTGCCAGTAGGATTTCTAGCGGGGGCTCCTACAATGAGCAGTTCTTC
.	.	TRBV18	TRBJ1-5	CASSPQQESGPQHF	TGTGCCAGCTCACCACAACAGGAATCGGGGCCCCAGCATTTT
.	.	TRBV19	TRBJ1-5	CASSIRDSQPQHF	TGTGCCAGTAGTATCAGGGATAGTCAGCCCCAGCATTTT
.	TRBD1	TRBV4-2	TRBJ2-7	CASSQGLRDRGPYEQYF	TGTGCCAGCAGCCAAGGTCTCCGGGACAGGGGACCCTACGAGCAGTACTTC
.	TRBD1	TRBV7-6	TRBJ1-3	CASSGLQGTFGNTIYF	TGTGCCAGCAGCGGATTACAGGGGACCTTTGGAAACACCATATATTTT
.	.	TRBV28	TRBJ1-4	CASSLLPFSATNEKLFF	TGTGCCAGCAGTCTTCTCCCCTTCAGTGCAACTAATGAAAAACTGTTTTTT
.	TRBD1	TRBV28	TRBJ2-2	CASSHRDRGAGELFF	TGTGCCAGCAGCCACCGGGACAGGGGGGCCGGGGAGCTGTTTTTT
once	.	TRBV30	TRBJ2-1	CAWSWGLVYNEQFF	TGTGCCTGGAGTTGGGGACTGGTCTACAATGAGCAGTTCTTC